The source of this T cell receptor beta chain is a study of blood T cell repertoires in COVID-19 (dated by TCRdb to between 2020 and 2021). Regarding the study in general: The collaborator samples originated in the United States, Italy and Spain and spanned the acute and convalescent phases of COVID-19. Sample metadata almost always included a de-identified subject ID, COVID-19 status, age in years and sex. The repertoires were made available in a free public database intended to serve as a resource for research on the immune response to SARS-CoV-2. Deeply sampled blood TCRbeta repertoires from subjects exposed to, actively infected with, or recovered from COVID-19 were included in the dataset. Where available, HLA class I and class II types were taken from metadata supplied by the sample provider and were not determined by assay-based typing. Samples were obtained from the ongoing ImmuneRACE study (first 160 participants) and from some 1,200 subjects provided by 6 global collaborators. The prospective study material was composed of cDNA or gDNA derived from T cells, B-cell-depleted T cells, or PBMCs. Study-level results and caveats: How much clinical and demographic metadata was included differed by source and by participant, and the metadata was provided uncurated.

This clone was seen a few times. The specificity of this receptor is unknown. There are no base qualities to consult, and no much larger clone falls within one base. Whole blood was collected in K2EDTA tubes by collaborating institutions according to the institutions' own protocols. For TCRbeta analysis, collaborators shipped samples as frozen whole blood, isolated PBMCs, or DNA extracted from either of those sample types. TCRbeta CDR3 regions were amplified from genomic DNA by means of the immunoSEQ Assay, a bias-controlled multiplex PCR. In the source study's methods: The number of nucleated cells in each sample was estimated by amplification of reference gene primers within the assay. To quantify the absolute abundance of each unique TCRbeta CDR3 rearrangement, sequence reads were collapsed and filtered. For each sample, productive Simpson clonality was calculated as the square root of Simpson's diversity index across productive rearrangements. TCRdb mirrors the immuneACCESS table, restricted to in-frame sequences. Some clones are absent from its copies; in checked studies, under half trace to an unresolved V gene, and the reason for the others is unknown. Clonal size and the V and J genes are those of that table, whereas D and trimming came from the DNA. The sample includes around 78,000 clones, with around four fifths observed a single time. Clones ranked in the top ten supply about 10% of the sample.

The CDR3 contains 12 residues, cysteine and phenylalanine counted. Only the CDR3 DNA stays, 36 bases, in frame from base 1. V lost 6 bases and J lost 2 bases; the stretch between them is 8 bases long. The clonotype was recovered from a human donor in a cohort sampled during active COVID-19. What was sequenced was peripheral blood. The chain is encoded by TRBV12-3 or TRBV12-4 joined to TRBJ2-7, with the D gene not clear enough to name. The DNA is TGTGCCAGCAGCCCGTCCCCCTACGAGCAGTACTTC. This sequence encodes CASSPSPYEQYF.